This T cell receptor (beta chain) came from a study of cytomegalovirus exposure and HLA in healthy donors. PCR employed 60 Vbeta and 13 Jbeta primers. Sequenced by immunoSEQ multiplex PCR; TCRdb stores in-frame clones only, minus some. The table records tens of thousands of clones, around 81% of them present only once. In regard to this clone: Its specificity is not known.

Study conclusions and caveats: The study put 150 or so TCR beta chains on its list as cytomegalovirus-associated. 87-base-pair reads could not separate some V segments, including TRBV6-2 and TRBV6-3. A few CMV-associated chains proved CMV antigen-specific in vitro.

V was clipped by 3 bases and J by 5 bases; unmatched bases: 7. Germline lookup yields CDR1 SGDLS and CDR2 YYNGEE. The CDR3 runs to 15 residues. The sample taken for sequencing was PBMCs. The receptor was derived from a woman aged 25 to 45 in good health and CMV-seronegative. The rearrangement joins TRBV9 to TRBJ2-5, with 10 bases identical to TRBD1. The CDR3 coding sequence is TGTGCCAGCAGCGGACAGGGGGCGATTTGGGAGACCCAGTACTTC. It codes for CASSGQGAIWETQYF.